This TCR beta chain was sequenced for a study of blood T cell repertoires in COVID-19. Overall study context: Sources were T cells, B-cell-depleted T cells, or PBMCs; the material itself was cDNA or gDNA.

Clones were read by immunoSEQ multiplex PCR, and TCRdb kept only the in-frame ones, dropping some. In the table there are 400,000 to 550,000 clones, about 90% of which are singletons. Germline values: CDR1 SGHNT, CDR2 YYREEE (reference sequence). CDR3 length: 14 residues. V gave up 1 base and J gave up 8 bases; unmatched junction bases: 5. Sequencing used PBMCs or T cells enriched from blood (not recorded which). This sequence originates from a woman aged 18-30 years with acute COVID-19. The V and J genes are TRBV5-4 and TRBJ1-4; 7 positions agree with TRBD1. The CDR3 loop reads CASSLKQGIEKLFF. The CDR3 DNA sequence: TGTGCCAGCAGCTTGAAACAGGGGATCGAAAAACTGTTTTTT.